The 10 T cell receptor beta chains presented below share a single source sample, sequenced in a study of naive and memory T cell subsets. The beta constant-region primer was an equimolar mix of two oligonucleotides covering TRBC1 and TRBC2. TCRdb reprocessed the UMI-ligation and nested PCR reads via MiXCR and lists one record per CDR3 protein. The sample carries some 21,000 distinct CDR3 sequences, 11% recorded once. Sequences were obtained from central memory CD8+ T cells from blood. The receptors were gathered from a human donor in good health.

A few counts support this clonotype. The CDR3 sequence: CASTLNAEQFF. Written as DNA, the CDR3 is TGTGCCAGCACTCTAAACGCCGAGCAGTTCTTC. J is TRBJ2-1 and V is TRBV7-2; D gene unclear. The germline gives CDR1 SGHTA, CDR2 FQGNSA. The CDR3 covers 11 residues. The V end lost 7 bases, the J end lost 10 bases, and 11 bases lay between the germline ends. Filled out from reference TRBV7-2 and TRBJ2-1, the complete variable domain reads GAGVSQSPSNKVTEKGKDVELRCDPISGHTALYWYRQSLGQGLEFLIYFQGNSAPDKSGLPSDRFSAERTGGSVSTLTIQRTQQEDSAVYLCASTLNAEQFFGPGTRLTVL.

There are a few counts of this clonotype. The rearrangement joins TRBV10-3 to TRBJ1-3, with TRBD1 as a possible D gene (5 bases). V was shortened by 10 bases and J by 1 base, with 17 bases between the two germline ends. Per the germline V gene, CDR1 is ENHRY and CDR2 is SYGVKD. This CDR3 has 15 residues. CDR3 nucleotide sequence: TGTGCCACCATAAGCGGGGGAAATTCTGGAAACACCATATATTTT. Translating it yields CATISGGNSGNTIYF.

The chain is built from TRBV3-1 and TRBJ2-1; 11 positions match TRBD2. V shed 0 bases, J shed 10 bases, and the junction held 11 bases outside the gene matches. Germline lookup yields CDR1 LGHDT and CDR2 YNNKEL (reference sequence). The CDR3 sequence is 17 residues long. DNA for the CDR3: TGTGCCAGCAGCCAAGATCTTTCACTAGCGGGAGAATTGGAGCAGTTCTTC. It encodes CASSQDLSLAGELEQFF.

This clonotype has ten or more counts. This chain uses TRBV7-9 with TRBJ2-4; D gene uncertain. This CDR3 contains 16 residues. Germline loops: CDR1 SEHNR, CDR2 FQNEAQ (reference sequence). V gave up 5 bases and J gave up 0 bases, with 14 bases separating them. This CDR3 reads CASSPVAPLAKNIQYF. The DNA of the CDR3 is TGTGCCAGCAGCCCGGTGGCACCTCTAGCCAAAAACATTCAGTACTTC. The full variable domain, in which reference TRBV7-9 and TRBJ2-4 provide the parts outside the CDR3, is DTGVSQNPRHKITKRGQNVTFRCDPISEHNRLYWYRQTLGQGPEFLTYFQNEAQLEKSRLLSDRFSAERPKGSFSTLEIQRTEQGDSAMYLCASSPVAPLAKNIQYFGAGTRLSVL.

The rearrangement links TRBV9 to TRBJ2-1; D remains unclear. V was pared by 3 bases and J by 6 bases, with 10 bases between. This CDR3 contains 13 residues. Germline-derived CDR1 and CDR2 are SGDLS and YYNGEE. The CDR3 protein is CASSADPGNEQFF. CDR3 nucleotides: TGTGCCAGCAGCGCGGACCCGGGCAATGAGCAGTTCTTC.

This clonotype was counted a few times. J is TRBJ2-7 and V is TRBV7-2; D unresolved. V was pared by 5 bases and J by 6 bases, with 11 bases between. The CDR3 is 12 residues long. The V gene's germline CDR1 is SGHTA and CDR2 FQGNSA. The CDR3 DNA follows: TGTGCCAGCAGCCCCTCCCCAGTCGAGCAGTACTTC. Encoded protein: CASSPSPVEQYF.

This clonotype was recorded at least ten times. This sequence joins TRBV14 and TRBJ2-7, with D unclear. Germline CDR1 reads SGHDN; CDR2 reads FVKESK. Between the trimmed V and J ends, which lost 4 bases and 3 bases, there was a span of 7 bases. The CDR3 runs 12 residues. CDR3 region: CASSPAHYEQYF. The CDR3 region has the DNA TGTGCCAGCAGCCCAGCCCACTACGAGCAGTACTTC. The full variable domain, completed using reference TRBV14 and TRBJ2-7, is EAGVTQFPSHSVIEKGQTVTLRCDPISGHDNLYWYRRVMGKEIKFLLHFVKESKQDESGMPNNRFLAERTGGTYSTLKVQPAELEDSGVYFCASSPAHYEQYFGPGTRLTVT.

The V call is TRBV10-2, the J call TRBJ1-1; D is ambiguous. V was shortened by 3 bases and J by 1 base, with 9 bases between the two germline ends. The CDR3 has 14 residues. The germline CDR1 and CDR2 sequences are WSHSY and SAAADI. As DNA, the CDR3 is TGCGCCAGCAGTGATGGCGCAGGGAACACTGAAGCTTTCTTT. Protein product: CASSDGAGNTEAFF.

This clonotype has at least ten counts. This rearrangement joins TRBV7-6 to TRBJ2-1; D possibly corresponds to TRBD2 (5 bases). V lost 0 bases and J 2 bases, leaving 5 bases between the germline ends. Germline CDR1 SGHVS, CDR2 FNYEAQ. The CDR3 extends over 14 amino acids. CDR3 in DNA: TGTGCCAGCAGCTTAGCGGGAGCCTACAATGAGCAGTTCTTC. It is translated as CASSLAGAYNEQFF.

V gene TRBV10-3 combines with J gene TRBJ2-7; the D is unclear. CDR3 length: 13 amino acids. Germline V lookup: CDR1 ENHRY, CDR2 SYGVKD. V was pared by 10 bases and J by 3 bases, with 16 bases between. CDR3 region: CATRIGQYYEQYF. The CDR3 region has the DNA TGTGCCACCCGTATCGGGCAGTACTACGAGCAGTACTTC.